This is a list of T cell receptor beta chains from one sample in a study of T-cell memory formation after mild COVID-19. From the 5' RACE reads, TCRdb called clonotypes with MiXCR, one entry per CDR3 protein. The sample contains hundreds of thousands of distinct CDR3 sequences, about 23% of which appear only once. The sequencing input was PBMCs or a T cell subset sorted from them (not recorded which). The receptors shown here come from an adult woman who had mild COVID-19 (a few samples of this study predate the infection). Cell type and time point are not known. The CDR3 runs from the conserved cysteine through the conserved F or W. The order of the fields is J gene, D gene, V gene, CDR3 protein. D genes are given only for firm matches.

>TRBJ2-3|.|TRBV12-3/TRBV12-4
CASSPVGDTQYF
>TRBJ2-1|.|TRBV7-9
CASKLVPYNEQFF
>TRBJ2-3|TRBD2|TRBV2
CASSEGISGREGTQYF
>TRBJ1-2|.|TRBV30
CAWSVSQGQGYTF
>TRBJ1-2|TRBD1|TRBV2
CASSRGGGDYGYTF
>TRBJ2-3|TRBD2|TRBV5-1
CASSTRLASDTQYF
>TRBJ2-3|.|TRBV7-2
CASSLNKASTDTQYF
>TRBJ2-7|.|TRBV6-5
CASSYLDVDEQYF
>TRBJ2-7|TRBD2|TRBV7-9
CASSLDGGRVSYEQYF
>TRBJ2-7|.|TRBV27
CASSLFGPWEQYF
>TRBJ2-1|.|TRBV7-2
CASSLARFF
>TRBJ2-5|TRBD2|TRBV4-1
CASSQEPAGGLFQETQYF
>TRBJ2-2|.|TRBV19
CASSIGGGELFF
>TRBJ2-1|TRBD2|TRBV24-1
CATSEHLADEQFF
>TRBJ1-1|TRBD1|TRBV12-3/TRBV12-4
CASSFPGTGRREAFF
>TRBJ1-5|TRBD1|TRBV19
CASRTSPQGGSNQPQHF
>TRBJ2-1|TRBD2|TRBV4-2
CASSLSGASSYNEQFF
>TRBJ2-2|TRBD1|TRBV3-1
CASSPMTGLDTGELFF
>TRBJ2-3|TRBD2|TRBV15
CATSSTLAGGHADTQYF
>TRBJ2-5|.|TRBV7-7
CASSSEGIGQETQYF
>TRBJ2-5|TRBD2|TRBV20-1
CSARDLGGRAMETQYF
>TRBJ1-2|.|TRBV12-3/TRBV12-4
CASSLAMFYGYTF
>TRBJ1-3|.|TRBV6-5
CASSYSRDTSGNTIYF
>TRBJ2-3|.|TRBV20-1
CSGWSPSTDTQYF
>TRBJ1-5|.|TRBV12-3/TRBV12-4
CASSSTSREGQPQHF
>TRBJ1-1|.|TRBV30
CAWSATANTEAFF
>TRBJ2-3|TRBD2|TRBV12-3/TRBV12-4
CASSWLAGGTDTQYF
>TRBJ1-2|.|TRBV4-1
CASSQYPGTNYGYTF
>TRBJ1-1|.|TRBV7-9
CASRVITGSTEAFF
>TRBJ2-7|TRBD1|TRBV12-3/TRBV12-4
CASSPQRQGHSYEQYF
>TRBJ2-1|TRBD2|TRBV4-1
CASSPSGTSGGLNEQFF
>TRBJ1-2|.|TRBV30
CAWRVQDVGPGYTF
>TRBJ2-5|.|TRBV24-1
CATSDVASGEETQYF
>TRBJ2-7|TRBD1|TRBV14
CASSHRDRSSYEQYF
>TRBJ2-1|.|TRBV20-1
CSASGTSYNEQFF
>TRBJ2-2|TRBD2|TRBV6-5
CASSHPSGRAPGELFF
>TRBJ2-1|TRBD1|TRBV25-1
CASRGQGRGEQFF
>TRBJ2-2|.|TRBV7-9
CATSRWRENTGELFF
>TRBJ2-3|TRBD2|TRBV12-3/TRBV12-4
CASITGLAGSDTQYF
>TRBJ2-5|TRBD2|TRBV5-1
CASYPVAGAQETQYF
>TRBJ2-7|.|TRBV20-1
CSAAKPYEQYF
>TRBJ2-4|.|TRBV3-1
CASSRGGTTNIQYF
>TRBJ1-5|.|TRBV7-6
CASSIQGNSNQPQHF
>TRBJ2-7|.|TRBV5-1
CASSLVPGPTYEQYF
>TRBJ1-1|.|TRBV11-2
CASSLEKRGTEAFF
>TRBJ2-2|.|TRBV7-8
CASSFSGNTNTGELFF
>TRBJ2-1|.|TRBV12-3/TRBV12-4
CASSSSPAGQFF
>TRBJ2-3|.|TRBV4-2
CASSPRMSDTQYF
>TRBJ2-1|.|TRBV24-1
CATSHSAGIGFEQFF
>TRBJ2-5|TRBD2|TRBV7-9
CASSPTSAGGPETQYF
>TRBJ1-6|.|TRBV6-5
CASSYGAGGLGSPLHF
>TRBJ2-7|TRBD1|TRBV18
CASSPGQGNYF
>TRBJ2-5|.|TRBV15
CATSSERSRHIPQETQYF
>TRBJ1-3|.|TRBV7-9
CASSPRLQGRSGNTIYF